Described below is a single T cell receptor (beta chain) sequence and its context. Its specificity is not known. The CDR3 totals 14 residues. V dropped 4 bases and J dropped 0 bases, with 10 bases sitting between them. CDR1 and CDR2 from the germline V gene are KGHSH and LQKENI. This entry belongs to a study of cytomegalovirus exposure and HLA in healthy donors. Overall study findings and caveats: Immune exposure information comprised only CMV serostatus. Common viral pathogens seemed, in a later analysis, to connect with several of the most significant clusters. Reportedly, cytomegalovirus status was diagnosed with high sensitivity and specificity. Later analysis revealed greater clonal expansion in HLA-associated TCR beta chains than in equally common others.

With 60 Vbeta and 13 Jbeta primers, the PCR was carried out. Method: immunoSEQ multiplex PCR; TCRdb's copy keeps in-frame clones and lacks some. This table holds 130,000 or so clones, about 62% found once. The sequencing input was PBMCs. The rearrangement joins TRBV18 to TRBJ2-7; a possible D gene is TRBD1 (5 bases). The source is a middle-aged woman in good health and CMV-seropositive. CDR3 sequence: CASSRYRSSYEQYF. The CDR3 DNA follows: TGTGCCAGCTCACGTTACAGGAGCTCCTACGAGCAGTACTTC.